This T cell receptor (beta chain) is from a study of circulating tumor DNA in untreated peripheral T-cell lymphoma (dated by TCRdb to the early 2020s). Broader findings and caveats from the paper: Tumor-specific clonotypes were identified in around four fifths of patients, with identification achieved from over 85% of baseline tissues and approximately 66% of baseline serum samples.

Libraries were prepared through the immunoSEQ multiplex PCR assay. TCRdb took over this immuneACCESS table, retaining in-frame rearrangements with V and J assigned. Such tables are incomplete; in checked studies, under half of the missing clones stem from an unresolved V gene, and the remainder is unexplained. The sample yields 7,000 or so clones; roughly 80% were counted once. The ten biggest clones cover about 15% of the sample. The CDR3 goes from the cysteine to the phenylalanine over 14 residues. Just CDR3 DNA is preserved here, 42 bases in frame from base 1. As for this clone: It lacks a known antigen. Per-nucleotide qualities are absent, and no much larger clonotype sits a single base away. One or more nucleotides could not be called with certainty, so the encoded amino acid is given as X.

Baseline tumor tissue collected before treatment was sequenced to identify tumor-specific TCR clonotypes. To monitor patients with peripheral T-cell lymphoma who were getting frontline treatment on a trial, the study applied next-generation sequencing to T-cell receptor sequences. The receptor was derived from a human donor with peripheral T-cell lymphoma. The source material was tumor tissue. The chain joins TRBV7-5 to TRBJ2-5; TRBD2, the table's D call, lacks a check against the DNA. TRBV7-5 is a pseudogene locus. The CDR3 in this case is CASSVQSGEETXYF. The DNA is as follows: TGTGCCAGCAGCGTTCAGAGCGGGGAAGAGACCSAGTACTTC.